One T cell receptor (beta chain) is described in this entry. The antigen remains unidentified. A read error may be the cause here, since a much bigger clone is one base away. The library came from three nested PCR rounds adapted from ARM-PCR protocols. TCRdb reanalysed the multiplex PCR reads using MiXCR and keeps one entry per CDR3 protein. In the table there are around 120,000 distinct CDR3 sequences, approximately 66% of which are singletons. The data are from a study of tumor and adjacent non-tumor tissue in lung cancer. Trimming took off 1 base at V and 5 bases at J, with 12 bases between the two ends. The CDR3 length is 14 residues. No cell sorting was done before RNA was extracted from the tissue. Whole-study findings and limits: Tumor tissue had significantly higher TCR diversity than normal lung.

The sequence derives from a man younger than 45 with non-small cell lung cancer. V usage is TRBV12-3 or TRBV12-4 and J usage is TRBJ2-7, with D tentatively TRBD1 (6 bases). Material for sequencing was lung tumor tissue. The CDR3 DNA reads TGTGCCAGCAGTTTAGGGCAGGGGACGGACGAGCAGTACTTC. This codes for CASSLGQGTDEQYF.